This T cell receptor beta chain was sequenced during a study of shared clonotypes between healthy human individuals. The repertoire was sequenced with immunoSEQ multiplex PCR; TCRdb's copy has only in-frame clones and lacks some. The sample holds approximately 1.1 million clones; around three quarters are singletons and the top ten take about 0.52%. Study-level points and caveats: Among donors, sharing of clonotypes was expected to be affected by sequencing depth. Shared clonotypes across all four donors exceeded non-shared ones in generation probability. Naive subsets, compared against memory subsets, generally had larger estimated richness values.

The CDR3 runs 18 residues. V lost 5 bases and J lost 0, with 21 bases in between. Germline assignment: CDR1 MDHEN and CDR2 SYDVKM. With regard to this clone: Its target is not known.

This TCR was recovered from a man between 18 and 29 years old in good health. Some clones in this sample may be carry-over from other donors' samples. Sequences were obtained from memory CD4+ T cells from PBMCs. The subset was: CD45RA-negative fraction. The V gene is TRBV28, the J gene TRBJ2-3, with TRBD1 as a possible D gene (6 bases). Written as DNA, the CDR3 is TGTGCCAGCAGTGGAAATGGCAGGGGATTTTTTAGCACAGATACGCAGTATTTT. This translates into CASSGNGRGFFSTDTQYF.